The 22 T cell receptor beta chains below all came from one sample that was sequenced in a study of blood T cells in healthy people across ages. The use of a sample-barcoded 5' primer and a J-beta primer mix characterized a second PCR of about 7 to 12 cycles. MiXCR, run by TCRdb on the 5' RACE reads, gives a single entry per CDR3 protein. The repertoire includes about 730,000 distinct CDR3 sequences, roughly 47% of them detected once, and roughly 19% sits in the top ten. The sequenced sample was blood. The receptors were gathered from a woman aged 55-70 years in good health.

The J gene is TRBJ2-5, the V gene TRBV5-1; 8 bases fit TRBD2. The J segment lost 5 bases and the V segment lost 3 bases, leaving 6 bases of the junction unmatched. Per the germline V gene, CDR1 is SGHRS and CDR2 is YFSETQ. The CDR3 spans 14 residues. Here the CDR3 reads CASSWVAGSETQYF. DNA for the CDR3: TGCGCCAGCAGCTGGGTAGCGGGGAGTGAGACCCAGTACTTC.

The rearrangement joins TRBV20-1 to TRBJ2-1, with 9 bases lining up with TRBD1. This CDR3 is 15 amino acids long. The V segment lost 5 bases and the J segment 6 bases; nucleotides outside the gene matches: 11. From germline, CDR1 is DFQATT and CDR2 SNEGSKA (reference sequence). CDR3 residues: CSAQGPTGGVNEQFF. As DNA, the CDR3 is TGCAGTGCTCAGGGCCCGACAGGGGGGGTCAATGAGCAGTTCTTC.

This clonotype was detected only once. The chain has TRBV4-3 and TRBJ2-1; 9 positions agree with TRBD1. V lost 2 bases to trimming and J lost 9 bases; unmatched junction nucleotides: 8. Per germline, CDR1 LGHNA and CDR2 YSLEER. The CDR3 is 15 amino acids. The CDR3 reads CASSQNPGQGSEQFF. CDR3 bases: TGCGCCAGCAGCCAAAACCCGGGACAGGGCAGTGAGCAGTTCTTC.

The chain couples TRBV12-3 or TRBV12-4 to TRBJ1-1; 11 bases are a match to TRBD1. The junction had 4 bases not matched to a gene; V was cut back by 5 bases and J by 5 bases. The CDR3 spans 14 residues. The CDR3 protein is CASSRTGGQTEAFF. CDR3 nucleotide sequence: TGTGCCAGCAGTAGGACAGGGGGCCAGACTGAAGCTTTCTTT.

The rearrangement joins TRBV4-2 to TRBJ2-3; no reliable D call. Germline V gene lookup returns CDR1 LGHNA and CDR2 YNFKEQ. The V end lost 0 bases, the J end lost 6 bases, and 19 bases lay between the germline ends. This CDR3 has 17 residues. The CDR3 region is CASSQDARRRDRDTQYF. As DNA, the CDR3 is TGTGCCAGCAGCCAAGATGCCCGGCGCCGAGATAGGGATACGCAGTATTTT.

V gene TRBV7-2 combines with J gene TRBJ2-7, with 10 bases identical to TRBD2. V shed 0 bases and J 6 bases; nucleotides not matched to a gene: 5. Looked up from germline, CDR1 is SGHTA and CDR2 is FQGNSA. CDR3 size: 15 residues. CDR3 in amino acids: CASSLAPSGRREQYF. The CDR3 region has the DNA TGTGCCAGCAGCTTAGCACCTAGCGGGAGACGCGAGCAGTACTTC.

This clonotype has just a few counts. The chain links TRBV12-3 or TRBV12-4 to TRBJ1-4; TRBD1 aligns across 7 bases. V gave up 6 bases and J gave up 8 bases; unmatched junction bases: 6. This CDR3 is built from 13 residues. The CDR3, as DNA: TGTGCCAGCAGGACAGGGATTGGGGAAAAACTGTTTTTT. Amino acid sequence: CASRTGIGEKLFF.

This clonotype was counted only a few times. The chain couples TRBV5-1 to TRBJ2-1; D might be TRBD2 (5 bases). Germline V lookup: CDR1 SGHRS, CDR2 YFSETQ. The length of the CDR3 is 12 residues. V lost 3 bases and J 9 bases, leaving 10 bases between the germline ends. In DNA form, the CDR3 reads TGCGCCAGCAGCTCGGGGAATGGTGAGCAGTTCTTC. Translated: CASSSGNGEQFF.

This clonotype turned up a few times. The J gene is TRBJ1-6, the V gene TRBV3-1, with D maybe TRBD1 (6 bases). V was shortened by 3 bases and J by 6 bases, with 12 bases between the two germline ends. The germline CDR1 and CDR2 sequences are LGHDT and YNNKEL (reference sequence). This CDR3 is built from 15 residues. CDR3 bases: TGTGCCAGCAGCCAGAGGGACACCGGTAATTCACCCCTCCACTTT. Protein sequence: CASSQRDTGNSPLHF.

The genes are TRBV28 and TRBJ2-4, with TRBD2 matching over 9 bases. Judging by the DNA end, TRBJ2-7 fits better; the J call may be wrong. The CDR3 is made up of 17 amino acids. The germline V gene encodes CDR1 MDHEN and CDR2 SYDVKM. CDR3 DNA: TGTGCCAGCAGCCCGAGGTCGCGGGGGGGATTTGGTTACGAGCAGTACTTC. Its translation is CASSPRSRGGFGYEQYF.

Only one count was recorded for this clonotype. This chain uses TRBV12-3 or TRBV12-4 with TRBJ2-7, with a possible D match to TRBD1 (5 bases). The germline V and J ends were trimmed by 6 bases and 2 bases, with 8 bases remaining between them. The CDR3 extends over 12 amino acids. The CDR3 DNA follows: TGTGCCAGCAGATTGACAGCCTACGAGCAGTACTTC. Translation gives CASRLTAYEQYF.

The chain uses TRBV12-3 or TRBV12-4 and TRBJ2-2; TRBD1 might be the D (6 bases). This CDR3 is 15 amino acids long. Trimming cost V 1 base and J 2 bases, with 8 bases left between them. The DNA of the CDR3 is TGTGCCAGCAGTTTAGGGGGGCAAAACACCGGGGAGCTGTTTTTT. It is translated as CASSLGGQNTGELFF.

The chain combines TRBV11-1 with TRBJ2-7; TRBD1 is a possible D gene (6 bases). The CDR3 totals 15 residues. Germline assignment: CDR1 SGHAT and CDR2 FQDESV (reference sequence). V gave up 3 bases and J gave up 0 bases, with 12 bases separating them. As DNA, the CDR3 is TGTGCCAGCAGCTTCTCGGGGACAATCTCCTACGAGCAGTACTTC. It codes for CASSFSGTISYEQYF.

This clonotype was picked up a small number of times. The chain joins TRBV28 to TRBJ2-3; D is uncertain. V dropped 2 bases and J dropped 6 bases, with 6 bases sitting between them. CDR1 and CDR2 (germline): MDHEN, SYDVKM. The CDR3 is 12 residues long. The CDR3 coding sequence is TGTGCCAGCAGTTTAAAGGTCGATACGCAGTATTTT. Translation gives CASSLKVDTQYF.

The CDR3 bases are TGCGCCGGCTGTAACAGGGAGAAGAACACTGAAGCTTTCTTT. It translates to CAGCNREKNTEAFF. The chain employs TRBV5-1 and TRBJ1-1; D is possibly TRBD1 (6 bases). CDR3 length: 14 amino acids. Trimming removed 10 bases at V and 1 base at J, with 17 bases between. Looked up from germline, CDR1 is SGHRS and CDR2 is YFSETQ.

V usage is TRBV5-1 and J usage is TRBJ1-1; maybe TRBD1 (6 bases). The CDR3 is 14 amino acids. The germline gives CDR1 SGHRS, CDR2 YFSETQ. V was cut by 2 bases and J by 4 bases, with 12 bases left in between. CDR3 residues: CASSLQGLVTEAFF. CDR3 bases: TGCGCCAGCAGCTTACAGGGATTGGTCACTGAAGCTTTCTTT.

In this sample, this clonotype turned up a few times. The V and J genes are TRBV3-1 and TRBJ2-7; 9 nucleotides agree with TRBD2. Germline V gene lookup returns CDR1 LGHDT and CDR2 YNNKEL (reference sequence). The CDR3 contains 15 residues. Losses at the gene ends were 4 bases for V and 5 bases for J; bases not matched to a gene: 9. CDR3: CASSPTSGGPNEQYF. The CDR3 DNA sequence: TGTGCCAGCAGCCCGACCAGCGGGGGGCCCAACGAGCAGTACTTC.

This rearrangement joins TRBV11-2 to TRBJ2-7, with 12 nucleotides matching TRBD1. The CDR3 sequence is 15 residues long. Per the germline V gene, CDR1 is SGHAT and CDR2 is FQNNGV. V lost 5 bases, J lost 6 bases, and 8 bases stayed unmatched. CDR3 DNA: TGTGCCAGCAGCCGCCGGGACAGGGGGCTTCTCGAGCAGTACTTC. It yields the protein CASSRRDRGLLEQYF.

The genes are TRBV5-6 and TRBJ1-2; D remains ambiguous. The germline gives CDR1 SGHDT, CDR2 YYEEEE. V was cut by 2 bases and J by 4 bases, with 12 bases left in between. The CDR3 covers 14 residues. The CDR3 sequence is CASSFAGKGYGYTF. For the CDR3, the DNA is TGTGCCAGCAGCTTCGCCGGGAAGGGCTATGGCTACACCTTC. Using reference TRBV5-6 and TRBJ1-2 for the parts outside the CDR3, the full variable domain is DAGVTQSPTHLIKTRGQQVTLRCSPKSGHDTVSWYQQALGQGPQFIFQYYEEEERQRGNFPDRFSGHQFPNYSSELNVNALLLGDSALYLCASSFAGKGYGYTFGSGTRLTVV.

J is TRBJ1-2 and V is TRBV12-3 or TRBV12-4; D possibly corresponds to TRBD1 (5 bases). The CDR3 consists of 11 residues. V shed 5 bases and J shed 5 bases, with 6 bases lying between them. The CDR3 reads CASSKGYGYTF. CDR3 nucleotides: TGTGCCAGCAGTAAGGGGTATGGCTACACCTTC.

The V call is TRBV6-4, the J call TRBJ2-3; 7 bases are shared with TRBD2. J was trimmed by 2 bases and V by 6 bases; bases with no gene match: 11. Germline CDR1 reads MRHNA; CDR2 reads SNTAGT. The CDR3 length is 16 residues. CDR3 coding DNA: TGTGCCAGCAGCGGGTTGAGCGGGGCCTCCACAGATACGCAGTATTTT. Protein product: CASSGLSGASTDTQYF.

The chain is built from TRBV9 and TRBJ2-1, with TRBD1 identical over 7 bases. Looked up from germline, CDR1 is SGDLS and CDR2 is YYNGEE. The CDR3 is 12 amino acids. Germline trimming cut 0 bases from V and 13 bases from J; bases unmatched to any gene: 4. The CDR3 DNA sequence: TGTGCCAGCAGCGTAGTAGGGGGCGAACAGTTCTTC. It specifies CASSVVGGEQFF.